This entry is about one T cell receptor (beta chain). The antigen remains unidentified. The sample comes from a study of OX40 agonist ivuxolimab in advanced cancers. On the study more broadly: Recorded diagnoses for dose-escalation patients were hepatocellular carcinoma, melanoma, renal cell or head and neck cancer. Whole-study results and caveats: The study found that CD8+ T cells averaged more expanded clones than CD4+.

This CDR3 has 14 amino acids. The V gene's germline CDR1 is LGHNA and CDR2 YSLEER. V was pared by 3 bases and J by 6 bases, with 2 bases of the junction left unmatched. Sequencing was performed with immunoSEQ multiplex PCR; in TCRdb, only in-frame clones are kept and a portion is missing. The repertoire holds under 200,000 clones, roughly 94% seen once, with 0.31% in the top ten. Sequenced material: CD4+ or CD8+ T cells sorted from blood, taken in a trial of the OX40 agonist ivuxolimab. This clonotype was obtained from an adult with an advanced solid tumor such as melanoma, head and neck, liver or kidney cancer. The chain uses TRBV4-3 and TRBJ1-6, with 7 bases identical to TRBD1. The DNA of the CDR3 is TGCGCCAGCAGCCACGGGACAGTTAATTCACCCCTCCACTTT. Its protein is CASSHGTVNSPLHF.